One and the same sample provided the 20 T cell receptor beta chains below, sequenced in a study of T-cell reconstitution after alpha-beta-depleted transplantation in children. Unique molecular identifiers were incorporated during preparation of the TCRbeta library. Using its own MiXCR run on the PCR reads, TCRdb lists one record per CDR3 protein. The data show hundreds of thousands of distinct CDR3 sequences, less than 15% seen once. The starting material was PBMCs, obtained before TCRalphabeta/CD19-depleted stem cell transplant. These receptors were taken from a girl aged 2-10 years with congenital amegakaryocytic thrombocytopenia, due to receive a stem cell transplant.

This clonotype came up a few times. This chain links TRBV12-3 or TRBV12-4 with TRBJ2-5, with 11 bases fitting TRBD2. The CDR3 sequence is 16 residues long. The ends lost 4 bases at V and 5 bases at J; junction bases unmatched: 9. CDR3 amino acids: CASSWLAGGEWETQYF. As DNA, the CDR3 is TGTGCCAGCAGTTGGTTAGCGGGAGGGGAGTGGGAGACCCAGTACTTC.

This clonotype has at least ten counts. This chain joins TRBV27 and TRBJ2-2, with D unresolved. This CDR3 comprises 12 residues. The germline gives CDR1 MNHEY, CDR2 SMNVEV (reference sequence). The V gene lost 8 bases and the J gene lost 6 bases, with 10 bases spanning the gap. This chain's CDR3 is CASLSPPGELFF. In DNA form, the CDR3 reads TGTGCCAGCCTTAGCCCCCCCGGGGAGCTGTTTTTT.

This clonotype was seen only a few times. This chain connects TRBV5-1 to TRBJ2-5; the match to TRBD1 covers 8 bases. Germline V lookup: CDR1 SGHRS, CDR2 YFSETQ. V trimming: 4 bases; J trimming: 4 bases; junction bases outside the gene matches: 9. The CDR3 covers 15 residues. The CDR3 nucleotides are TGCGCCAGCAGCGAAGCCTATACAGGGGGAGAGACCCAGTACTTC. It is translated as CASSEAYTGGETQYF.

In its sample, this clonotype was seen many times. This chain joins TRBV7-9 and TRBJ1-5; D is undetermined. V gave up 1 base and J gave up 3 bases, with 4 bases separating them. This CDR3 region has 13 residues. Germline V CDR1 and CDR2: SEHNR, FQNEAQ (reference sequence). CDR3 coding DNA: TGTGCCAGCAGCTTAGTTGACAATCAGCCCCAGCATTTT. Translated: CASSLVDNQPQHF. Drawing the rest from reference TRBV7-9 and TRBJ1-5, the complete variable domain is DTGVSQNPRHKITKRGQNVTFRCDPISEHNRLYWYRQTLGQGPEFLTYFQNEAQLEKSRLLSDRFSAERPKGSFSTLEIQRTEQGDSAMYLCASSLVDNQPQHFGDGTRLSIL.

This clonotype was counted between two and nine times. V and J are TRBV15 and TRBJ2-1; possibly TRBD1 or TRBD2 for D (6 bases each). The CDR3 has 15 amino acids. V was clipped by 0 bases and J by 4 bases, with 10 bases between them. Germline V CDR1 and CDR2: LNHNV, YYDKDF (reference sequence). CDR3 sequence: CATSRDRGGYNEQFF. The CDR3 nucleotides are TGTGCCACCAGCAGAGACCGAGGGGGGTACAATGAGCAGTTCTTC.

On this clonotype itself: The missing conserved phenylalanine or tryptophan at the end of this CDR3 makes a read error likely. The DNA is omitted, as the CDR3 cannot be located on it reliably, and the CDR3 follows TCRdb's listing. The chain employs TRBV20-1 and TRBJ2-1; the D segment call TRBD2 is taken from the table without a DNA check. Germline CDR1 reads DFQATT; CDR2 reads SNEGSKA (reference sequence). Ends included, the CDR3 has 13 residues. The CDR3 sequence is CSASPPGLAVGWY.

The chain couples TRBV7-6 to TRBJ2-1; 11 bases are shared with TRBD1. This CDR3 comprises 15 residues. CDR1 and CDR2 from the germline V gene are SGHVS and FNYEAQ. Losses at the gene ends were 6 bases for V and 10 bases for J; bases not matched to a gene: 11. CDR3 coding DNA: TGTGCCAGCAGTATCGCGGACAGGGGGCTCTGGGAGCAGTTCTTC. Translated: CASSIADRGLWEQFF.

This clonotype showed up many times. V gene TRBV24-1 combines with J gene TRBJ2-3, with a possible D match to TRBD2 (5 bases). The CDR3 runs 13 residues. Germline V gene lookup returns CDR1 KGHDR and CDR2 SFDVKD. V was clipped by 2 bases and J by 5 bases, with 7 bases between them. This CDR3 reads CATSDSTRDTQYF. DNA for the CDR3: TGTGCCACCAGTGATTCCACTAGAGATACGCAGTATTTT.

This clonotype appeared many times. V usage is TRBV20-1 and J usage is TRBJ2-1; 7 positions match TRBD2. Per germline, CDR1 DFQATT and CDR2 SNEGSKA (reference sequence). J was trimmed by 5 bases and V by 2 bases; bases with no gene match: 6. The CDR3 runs to 14 residues. The CDR3 coding sequence is TGCAGTGCTAGACGTCTAGCGGAGAACAATGAGCAGTTCTTC. Its protein product is CSARRLAENNEQFF.

This clonotype has at least ten counts. CDR3 amino acids: CASSLTGGPDTQYF. The CDR3 DNA is TGTGCCAGCAGCCTAACGGGGGGCCCAGATACGCAGTATTTT. The chain couples TRBV28 to TRBJ2-3, with D tentatively TRBD2 (7 bases). The CDR3 covers 14 residues. In germline, CDR1 is MDHEN, CDR2 SYDVKM. V lost 6 bases and J lost 4, with 14 bases in between.

The chain joins TRBV20-1 to TRBJ1-2; D remains ambiguous. V dropped 8 bases and J dropped 2 bases, with 15 bases sitting between them. CDR1 and CDR2 from the germline V gene are DFQATT and SNEGSKA (reference sequence). This CDR3 spans 13 amino acids. CDR3 DNA sequence: TGCAGTCTCGCCGGCAGCTCCAACTATGGCTACACCTTC. Translation: CSLAGSSNYGYTF.

Only a few counts were recorded for this clonotype. The chain is built from TRBV29-1 and TRBJ2-2; a weak D match, TRBD1 (6 bases). The CDR3 extends over 12 amino acids. The germline V gene encodes CDR1 SQVTM and CDR2 ANQGSEA. Trimming pared 3 bases from V and 4 bases from J, leaving 6 bases between. The CDR3: CSVETGTGELFF. In nucleotides, the CDR3 is TGCAGCGTTGAGACAGGCACCGGGGAGCTGTTTTTT.

This clonotype came up many times. The chain carries TRBV7-9 and TRBJ1-2, with TRBD1 identical over 7 bases. The CDR3 length is 14 residues. Germline trimming cut 7 bases from V and 8 bases from J; bases unmatched to any gene: 13. Germline V gives CDR1 SEHNR, CDR2 FQNEAQ (reference sequence). The CDR3 loop is CASNRQGRVGGYTF. The CDR3 DNA sequence: TGTGCCAGCAACCGACAGGGTCGGGTCGGAGGCTACACCTTC.

This clonotype was recorded many times. V is TRBV7-9 and J is TRBJ2-5, with D perhaps matching TRBD2 (6 bases). With 4 bases removed from V and 7 bases from J, the gap between germline ends came to 13 bases. Looked up from germline, CDR1 is SEHNR and CDR2 is FQNEAQ (reference sequence). There are 13 residues in the CDR3. The CDR3 DNA reads as TGTGCCAGCAGCTCGACGGGAGAGGGGACCCAGTACTTC. Its translation: CASSSTGEGTQYF.

The rearrangement uses TRBV20-1 and TRBJ2-2; no clear D. This CDR3 is 12 amino acids long. Trimming left V 6 bases short and J 1 base short, with 6 bases between. From germline, CDR1 is DFQATT and CDR2 SNEGSKA (reference sequence). CDR3 coding DNA: TGCAGTGCCCTGAAGAACACCGGGGAGCTGTTTTTT. Protein sequence: CSALKNTGELFF.

The chain carries TRBV5-1 and TRBJ2-5, with D possibly matching TRBD1 (5 bases). V was shortened by 0 bases and J by 4 bases, with 13 bases between the two germline ends. Germline loops: CDR1 SGHRS, CDR2 YFSETQ. The CDR3 spans 15 residues. CDR3 nucleotides: TGCGCCAGCAGCTTGGTGTTTCAGGGAATAGAGACCCAGTACTTC. It translates to CASSLVFQGIETQYF.

This clonotype appeared many times. The V and J genes are TRBV2 and TRBJ2-1; 11 bases align to TRBD1. The CDR3 loop spans 13 amino acids. Per the germline V gene, CDR1 is SNHLY and CDR2 is FYNNEI. The ends lost 10 bases at V and 7 bases at J; junction bases unmatched: 6. In DNA form, the CDR3 reads TGTGCCAACCGGGACAGGGGGAATAATGAGCAGTTCTTC. The encoded protein is CANRDRGNNEQFF.

Points on this clonotype: Possible read error: a much larger clone is one base away. The chain links TRBV20-1 to TRBJ1-5; D is perhaps TRBD1 (5 bases). This CDR3 spans 14 amino acids. Germline V gene lookup returns CDR1 DFQATT and CDR2 SNEGSKA (reference sequence). The V and J ends lost 0 bases and 9 bases respectively, with 15 bases between them. CDR3 residues: CSARDRAGARPQHF. The CDR3 DNA reads TGCAGTGCTAGAGATAGGGCCGGGGCTCGGCCCCAGCATTTT.

The chain joins TRBV5-1 to TRBJ1-1, with D hard to call. V lost 1 base, J lost 0 bases, and 13 bases lay in between. Germline V gene sequence: CDR1 SGHRS, CDR2 YFSETQ. The CDR3 sequence is 16 residues long. The CDR3 loop is CASSLTASRMNTEAFF. As DNA, the CDR3 is TGCGCCAGCAGCTTGACAGCGAGCCGTATGAACACTGAAGCTTTCTTT.

This clonotype was counted ten times or more. The J gene is TRBJ2-3, the V gene TRBV20-1; perhaps TRBD2 as D (6 bases). The length of the CDR3 is 12 residues. Looked up from germline, CDR1 is DFQATT and CDR2 is SNEGSKA (reference sequence). Trimming shortened V by 6 bases and J by 2 bases, and 9 bases separated the two germline ends. The CDR3 protein is CSAGRATDTQYF. CDR3 in DNA: TGCAGTGCCGGGAGAGCCACAGATACGCAGTATTTT.